This T cell receptor (beta chain) emerged from a study of identifying expanded T cells in peripheral blood. Regarding the study as a whole: Approximately two-week clone count variance significantly increased as total template count grew. Technical replicates showed around 1.2 changed clones; roughly two weeks around 15; four weeks 19.

Worth noting for this clone: Its target is unknown.

Measured with immunoSEQ multiplex PCR; TCRdb has only the in-frame clones, and not every one. Here the sample spans 90,000 or so clones, about 88% being singletons. During the collection period, no donor immune events like infections were recorded. V lost 4 bases, J lost 4 bases, and 4 bases lay in between. The CDR3 extends over 11 amino acids. Germline CDR1 LNHDA, CDR2 SQIVND (reference sequence). The chain recombines TRBV19 with TRBJ1-1; D gene uncertain. The source material was blood. The sequence was obtained from a person between 18 and 70 years old in good health. The CDR3 bases are TGTGCCAGTAGTAAGGGCACTGAAGCTTTCTTT. Translating it yields CASSKGTEAFF.